One and the same sample provided the 21 T cell receptor beta chains below, sequenced in a study of blood T cell repertoires in COVID-19. Here immunoSEQ multiplex PCR was the method, and the copy in TCRdb shows in-frame clones only, minus some. The table has about 54,000 clones, just over 85% seen once. The sequencing sample was made of peripheral blood. Receptor source: a human donor in a cohort sampled during active COVID-19.

This chain links TRBV5-1 with TRBJ1-1; TRBD1 agrees at 7 bases. Germline CDR1 reads SGHRS; CDR2 reads YFSETQ. Unmatched junction bases numbered 8, after V lost 0 bases and J lost 0 bases. The CDR3 covers 17 residues. CDR3 sequence reads: CASSLAGQGGMNTEAFF. The DNA of the CDR3 is TGCGCCAGCAGCTTGGCTGGACAAGGGGGCATGAACACTGAAGCTTTCTTT.

The V and J genes are TRBV11-2 and TRBJ1-3; no clear D. The V and J ends lost 2 bases and 3 bases respectively, with 8 bases between them. The length of the CDR3 is 14 residues. Per germline, CDR1 SGHAT and CDR2 FQNNGV. CDR3 in DNA: TGTGCCAGCAGCTTAAGTCTGCGTGGAAACACCATATATTTT. Its protein is CASSLSLRGNTIYF. Supplemented by reference TRBV11-2 and TRBJ1-3, the full variable domain reads EAGVAQSPRYKIIEKRQSVAFWCNPISGHATLYWYQQILGQGPKLLIQFQNNGVVDDSQLPKDRFSAERLKGVDSTLKIQPAKLEDSAVYLCASSLSLRGNTIYFGEGSWLTVV.

The chain has TRBV9 and TRBJ1-2; 7 bases line up with TRBD1. V gave up 4 bases and J gave up 3 bases; unmatched junction bases: 9. The CDR3 length is 15 residues. Germline loops: CDR1 SGDLS, CDR2 YYNGEE. CDR3 residues: CASSPRTGLDYGYTF. Written as DNA, the CDR3 is TGTGCCAGCAGCCCAAGGACAGGACTCGACTATGGCTACACCTTC.

This clone has a single count. The rearrangement joins TRBV30 to TRBJ1-1, with TRBD1 matching 8 bases. CDR1 is GTSNPN, CDR2 SVGIG, per germline (reference sequence). V lost 4 bases and J lost 1; bases outside the gene matches: 14. The CDR3 extends over 17 amino acids. The CDR3 region is CAWIPDRGQRPNTEAFF. The CDR3 region has the DNA TGTGCCTGGATCCCAGACAGGGGCCAAAGGCCGAACACTGAAGCTTTCTTT. Looking up the rest from reference TRBV30 and TRBJ1-1 gives the full variable domain: SQTIHQWPATLVQPVGSPLSLECTVEGTSNPNLYWYRQAAGRGLQLLFYSVGIGQISSEVPQNLSASRPQDRQFILSSKKLLLSDSGFYLCAWIPDRGQRPNTEAFFGQGTRLTVV.

The V and J genes are TRBV28 and TRBJ2-1; 12 positions match TRBD2. V was clipped by 8 bases and J by 4 bases; unmatched bases: 15. Per germline, CDR1 MDHEN and CDR2 SYDVKM. The CDR3 covers 18 residues. CDR3 sequence (DNA): TGTGCCAGCGGATTGGGTTGGACTAGCGGGAAACAATACAATGAGCAGTTCTTC. Translated, it gives CASGLGWTSGKQYNEQFF.

This clone was seen just once. V and J are TRBV19 and TRBJ2-7, with 9 positions matching TRBD1. This CDR3 is built from 15 residues. CDR1 LNHDA and CDR2 SQIVND come from the germline V gene (reference sequence). The junction had 10 bases not matched to a gene; V was cut back by 6 bases and J by 4 bases. Written as DNA, the CDR3 is TGTGCCAGTAGGGGAACAGGGGGCGGTTTGTACGAGCAGTACTTC. This gives the protein CASRGTGGGLYEQYF.

CDR3 region: CASSPKGLSGSPSHNEQFF. CDR3 nucleotides: TGTGCCAGCAGCCCGAAAGGGTTGAGCGGGAGTCCTTCTCACAATGAGCAGTTCTTC. The chain is built from TRBV7-9 and TRBJ2-1; 8 positions agree with TRBD2. V lost 5 bases, J lost 5 bases, and 20 bases stayed unmatched. Germline loops: CDR1 SEHNR, CDR2 FQNEAQ (reference sequence). The CDR3 runs 19 residues.

V usage is TRBV10-3 and J usage is TRBJ2-7; D is unclear. Trimming took off 6 bases at V and 2 bases at J, with 11 bases between the two ends. CDR1 ENHRY and CDR2 SYGVKD come from the germline V gene. CDR3 length equals 13 residues. CDR3 sequence (DNA): TGTGCCATCAGGGGTGCGGCAGCCTACGAGCAGTACTTC. Translation gives CAIRGAAAYEQYF.

The V gene is TRBV5-5, the J gene TRBJ2-2, with TRBD1 matching over 10 bases. The germline gives CDR1 SGHKS, CDR2 YYEKEE (reference sequence). The CDR3 has 16 residues. Germline trimming cut 5 bases from V and 9 bases from J; bases unmatched to any gene: 13. The CDR3 region has the DNA TGTGCCAGCAGACAGCCCGGGACAGGGGATTTATGGGAGCTGTTTTTT. Its protein is CASRQPGTGDLWELFF.

The chain employs TRBV4-1 and TRBJ1-5; weak D call: TRBD1 (5 bases). CDR3 size: 17 residues. Trimming removed 0 bases from V and 4 bases from J, with 16 bases in between. Germline V gene lookup returns CDR1 MGHRA and CDR2 YSYEKL. The CDR3 is CASSQELSWTTNQPQHF. The CDR3 nucleotides read TGCGCCAGCAGCCAAGAATTGTCATGGACAACAAATCAGCCCCAGCATTTT.

Details on this clone: This CDR3 fails to terminate in the conserved phenylalanine or tryptophan, so it likely reflects a read error. The DNA is left out, because the CDR3 cannot be placed on it with certainty; the CDR3 is given as TCRdb lists it. The chain links TRBV28 to TRBJ1-1; the table's D call, TRBD1, was not checked against the DNA. Germline V lookup: CDR1 MDHEN, CDR2 SYDVKM. The CDR3 adds up to 13 amino acids, both ends counted. This CDR3 is CASSSRPQDRHLN.

This clone was seen only once. This chain joins TRBV7-9 and TRBJ2-7, with D perhaps matching TRBD1 (5 bases). The CDR3 length is 15 residues. The V end lost 5 bases, the J end lost 0 bases, and 14 bases lay between the germline ends. Germline loops: CDR1 SEHNR, CDR2 FQNEAQ (reference sequence). This CDR3 is CASSPQGASSYEQYF. CDR3 sequence (DNA): TGTGCCAGCAGCCCTCAGGGCGCCAGCTCCTACGAGCAGTACTTC.

This clone was seen a few times. The chain recombines TRBV19 with TRBJ1-3, with 7 bases lining up with TRBD1. Germline CDR1 is LNHDA and CDR2 is SQIVND (reference sequence). J lost 0 bases, V lost 7 bases, and 6 bases had no gene match. This CDR3 has 15 amino acids. CDR3 DNA: TGTGCCAGTACATGGGACAGATCCTCTGGAAACACCATATATTTT. This gives the protein CASTWDRSSGNTIYF.

The count of this clone is one. The J gene is TRBJ1-2, the V gene TRBV7-8, with 10 bases fitting TRBD1. V shed 5 bases and J 2 bases; nucleotides not matched to a gene: 2. Germline V lookup: CDR1 SGHVS, CDR2 FQNEAQ. The CDR3 consists of 14 residues. CDR3 sequence reads: CASSPGQGNYGYTF. As DNA, the CDR3 is TGTGCCAGCAGCCCGGGACAGGGGAACTATGGCTACACCTTC.

This clone was counted a few times. The chain has TRBV6-6 and TRBJ1-5; no reliable D call. Deletions cut 5 bases from V and 0 bases from J, with 14 bases between. Germline V gene lookup returns CDR1 MNHNY and CDR2 SVGAGI (reference sequence). The CDR3 runs to 16 residues. The CDR3, as DNA: TGTGCCAGCAGTCACGGTGGAGACCTTAGCAATCAGCCCCAGCATTTT. Protein: CASSHGGDLSNQPQHF.

The chain has TRBV6-6 and TRBJ1-2, with 11 bases aligning to TRBD1. The V and J ends lost 6 bases and 8 bases, in that order; junction bases with no gene match: 8. This CDR3 contains 14 residues. The germline gives CDR1 MNHNY, CDR2 SVGAGI (reference sequence). The CDR3 DNA reads as TGTGCCAGCAGGGAGGGACAGGGGGTGAGAGGCTACACCTTC. Amino acids: CASREGQGVRGYTF.

The V gene is TRBV16, the J gene TRBJ1-1; D gene ambiguous. Germline loops: CDR1 KGHSY, CDR2 FQNENV. V gave up 2 bases and J gave up 0 bases, with 13 bases separating them. This CDR3 has 16 amino acids. CDR3: CASSQGDWVMNTEAFF. The CDR3 DNA sequence: TGTGCCAGCAGCCAAGGCGACTGGGTGATGAACACTGAAGCTTTCTTT.

V usage is TRBV7-2 and J usage is TRBJ2-3, with D unclear. Trimming stripped 6 bases from V and 0 bases from J, with 7 bases between. CDR1 and CDR2 from the germline V gene are SGHTA and FQGNSA. The CDR3 consists of 13 residues. The CDR3 region is CASRASSTDTQYF. The CDR3 bases are TGTGCCAGCAGGGCCTCTAGCACAGATACGCAGTATTTT.

The chain has TRBV24-1 and TRBJ2-5; weak D call: TRBD2 (6 bases). V lost 8 bases, J lost 5 bases, and 17 bases lay in between. Germline V gene sequence: CDR1 KGHDR, CDR2 SFDVKD. The CDR3 sequence is 14 residues long. The CDR3 DNA sequence: TGTGCCACCAAAGGAGGGGAAGGGTATGAGACCCAGTACTTC. This translates into CATKGGEGYETQYF.

V gene TRBV28 combines with J gene TRBJ1-6, with 8 bases identical to TRBD1. Germline V CDR1 and CDR2: MDHEN, SYDVKM. The CDR3 is 15 amino acids. Trimming at V came to 7 bases and at J to 4 bases, leaving 6 bases not matched to a gene. CDR3 sequence reads: CASKEGTGYNSPLHF. DNA for the CDR3: TGTGCCAGCAAGGAGGGGACAGGTTATAATTCACCCCTCCACTTT.

The V and J genes are TRBV28 and TRBJ2-7, with 9 bases identical to TRBD2. The germline V gene has CDR1 MDHEN and CDR2 SYDVKM. This CDR3 contains 14 residues. Trimming removed 3 bases from V and 3 bases from J; junction bases left unmatched: 3. For the CDR3, the DNA is TGTGCCAGCAGTTTTAGCGGGAGCGTCTACGAGCAGTACTTC. Translated, it gives CASSFSGSVYEQYF.